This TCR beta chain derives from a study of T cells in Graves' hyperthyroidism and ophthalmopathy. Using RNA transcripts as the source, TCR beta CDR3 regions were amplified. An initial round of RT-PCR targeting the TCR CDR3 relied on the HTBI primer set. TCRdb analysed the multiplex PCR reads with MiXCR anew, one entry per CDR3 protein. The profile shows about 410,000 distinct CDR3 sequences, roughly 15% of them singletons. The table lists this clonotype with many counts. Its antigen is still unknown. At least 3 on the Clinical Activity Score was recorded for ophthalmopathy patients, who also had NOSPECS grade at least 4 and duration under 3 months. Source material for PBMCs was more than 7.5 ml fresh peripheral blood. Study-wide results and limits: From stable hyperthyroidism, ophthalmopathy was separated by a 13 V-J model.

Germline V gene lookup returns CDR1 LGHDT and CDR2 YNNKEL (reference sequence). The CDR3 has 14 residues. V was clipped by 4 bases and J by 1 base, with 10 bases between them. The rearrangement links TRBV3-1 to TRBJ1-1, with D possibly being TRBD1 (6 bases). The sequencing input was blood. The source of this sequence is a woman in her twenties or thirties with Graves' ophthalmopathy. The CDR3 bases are TGTGCCAGCAGCCTGAGGGGACAGAACACTGAAGCTTTCTTT. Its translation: CASSLRGQNTEAFF.